These T cell receptor beta chains were read from a single sample in a study of immune characterization of retroperitoneal liposarcoma. One entry per CDR3 protein, called by TCRdb with MiXCR from the PCR reads. Here the sample spans 8,000 to 11,000 distinct CDR3 sequences, roughly 26% being singletons. Sequencing input: tumor tissue. All receptors derive from a female donor with retroperitoneal liposarcoma. The CDR3 runs from the conserved cysteine through the conserved F or W. The D gene is left open where the match is weak. Not every row has a clone size; where given, it reads once, few, many or a size class.

size: .
V: TRBV7-6
D: TRBD2
J: TRBJ2-1
DNA: TGTGCCAGCAGCTTAGGGGCGGGGGGGGGCTCCTACAATGAGCAGTTCTTC
CDR3: CASSLGAGGGSYNEQFF

size: medium-sized
V: TRBV7-6
D: .
J: TRBJ2-1
DNA: TGTGCCAGCAGCTTAGTCCCCGGGGCACACTACAATGAGCAGTTCTTC
CDR3: CASSLVPGAHYNEQFF

size: .
V: TRBV6-5
D: .
J: TRBJ2-6
DNA: TGTGCCAGCAGTTACTGGGACACCTCTGGGGCCAACGTCCTGACTTTC
CDR3: CASSYWDTSGANVLTF

size: .
V: TRBV6-1
D: .
J: TRBJ2-3
DNA: TGTGCCAGCAGTGAAGCGCTTCTAGGACAGTCGGAGTATTTT
CDR3: CASSEALLGQSEYF

size: many
V: TRBV6-1
D: TRBD1
J: TRBJ1-2
DNA: TGTGCCAGCACTAAGACAGGGGAGGGTGGCTACACCTTC
CDR3: CASTKTGEGGYTF

size: .
V: TRBV10-1
D: .
J: TRBJ2-1
DNA: TGCGCCAGCAGTGAGTCAGTACCCCTCGGCTACAATGAGCAGTTCTTC
CDR3: CASSESVPLGYNEQFF

size: .
V: TRBV6-6
D: .
J: TRBJ2-1
DNA: TGTGCCAGCAGTTACTACGCTGACCTCCCCGGGTCCTACAATGAGCAGTTCTTC
CDR3: CASSYYADLPGSYNEQFF

size: many
V: TRBV12-3/TRBV12-4
D: .
J: TRBJ2-1
DNA: TGTGCCAGCACCGGGACCAACAATGAGCAGTTCTTC
CDR3: CASTGTNNEQFF

size: .
V: TRBV6-6
D: .
J: TRBJ2-1
DNA: TGTGCCAGCAGTTACCGGGACACCTACTACGAGCAGTTCTTC
CDR3: CASSYRDTYYEQFF

size: medium-sized
V: TRBV7-2
D: TRBD1
J: TRBJ2-1
DNA: TGTGCCAGCAGCTGGGACAGGGGGCAATACGAGCAGTTCTTC
CDR3: CASSWDRGQYEQFF

size: many
V: TRBV6-6
D: TRBD2
J: TRBJ2-1
DNA: TGTGCCAGCAGTTACTCCGGACTAGCGGGTCCGGAGACCCAGTTCTTC
CDR3: CASSYSGLAGPETQFF

size: many
V: TRBV7-8
D: TRBD1
J: TRBJ1-1
DNA: TGTGCCAGCAGCTTAGGGGGGACAGCAAACACTGAAGCTTTCTTT
CDR3: CASSLGGTANTEAFF

size: .
V: TRBV27
D: TRBD2
J: TRBJ2-1
DNA: TGTGCCAGCAGTCTGACGACTAGCCGCTCCTACAATGAGCAGTTCTTC
CDR3: CASSLTTSRSYNEQFF

size: many
V: TRBV7-3
D: .
J: TRBJ2-1
DNA: TGTGCCAGCAGCAACTCCCCGGGCAACGAGCAGTTCTTC
CDR3: CASSNSPGNEQFF

size: .
V: TRBV7-6
D: .
J: TRBJ1-5
DNA: TGTGCCAGCAGCTCAGGATTATATAGCAATCAGCCCCAGCATTTT
CDR3: CASSSGLYSNQPQHF

size: few
V: TRBV7-6
D: .
J: TRBJ2-1
DNA: TGTGCCAGCAGCTTACCGTCCCGCAATGAGCAGTTCTTC
CDR3: CASSLPSRNEQFF

size: many
V: TRBV6-1
D: .
J: TRBJ2-3
DNA: TGTGCCAGCAGACGGGAAGGGGCTAGGCAAGATACGCAGTATTTT
CDR3: CASRREGARQDTQYF

size: many
V: TRBV6-6
D: TRBD2
J: TRBJ2-1
DNA: TGTGCCAGCAGTTACTCGCCGACTAGCGGTTACAATGAGCAGTTCTTC
CDR3: CASSYSPTSGYNEQFF

size: .
V: TRBV6-6
D: .
J: TRBJ2-6
DNA: TGTGCCAGCAGTTACACTCTTTTC
CDR3: CASSYTLF

size: few
V: TRBV24-1
D: .
J: TRBJ2-1
DNA: TGTGCCACCAGTGATAGAGGAGTTCGAGAGACCCAGTTCTTC
CDR3: CATSDRGVRETQFF

size: many
V: TRBV11-2
D: .
J: TRBJ2-1
DNA: TGTGCCAGCAGCACAAGCCGGGGGACAGCTAAAGGGGAGCAGTTCTTC
CDR3: CASSTSRGTAKGEQFF

size: medium-sized
V: TRBV7-2
D: .
J: TRBJ2-3
DNA: TGTGCCAGCAGCTTAGTCGGGGGAGATACGCAGTATTTT
CDR3: CASSLVGGDTQYF

size: .
V: TRBV6-2/TRBV6-3
D: .
J: TRBJ2-1
DNA: TGTGCCACCGACCCGGGACATCTTTCTTACAATGAGCAGTTCTTC
CDR3: CATDPGHLSYNEQFF

size: .
V: TRBV6-1
D: .
J: TRBJ1-2
DNA: TGTGCCAGCAGTTATACTAGGGACAATTACTATGGCTACACCTTC
CDR3: CASSYTRDNYYGYTF

size: medium-sized
V: TRBV6-1
D: .
J: TRBJ2-1
DNA: TGTGTAGCCGGCGCGGGGGAGAGGGGGAATGAGCAGTTCTTC
CDR3: CVAGAGERGNEQFF

size: many
V: TRBV12-3/TRBV12-4
D: TRBD2
J: TRBJ2-2
DNA: TGTGCCAGCAGGGCTAGCGGGAGGGCCTCCGGGGAGCTGTTTTTT
CDR3: CASRASGRASGELFF

size: .
V: TRBV7-8
D: .
J: TRBJ1-2
DNA: TGTGCCAGCAGCTTAGGGAGGGAGACCAACTATGGCTACACCTTC
CDR3: CASSLGRETNYGYTF

size: few
V: TRBV11-3
D: TRBD1
J: TRBJ2-3
DNA: TGTGCCAGCAGCTCCCGGACAGGGAAAGATACGCAGTATTTT
CDR3: CASSSRTGKDTQYF

size: .
V: TRBV6-1
D: .
J: TRBJ2-3
DNA: TGTGCCAGCAGTGAAGAGTCTTGGGGGGTTCAGGTAGATGCGCAGTATTTT
CDR3: CASSEESWGVQVDAQYF

size: medium-sized
V: TRBV7-8
D: TRBD2
J: TRBJ2-1
DNA: TGTGCCAGCAGCGCTAGCGGGGGGCTTGAGACCCAGTTCTTC
CDR3: CASSASGGLETQFF

size: few
V: TRBV7-3
D: .
J: TRBJ1-2
DNA: TGTGCCAGCAGCGATCCCCTTGGGGGTACCAACTATGGCTACACCTTC
CDR3: CASSDPLGGTNYGYTF

size: .
V: TRBV6-1
D: .
J: TRBJ1-5
DNA: TGTGCCAGCAGACGGGGACGGCCTGATCAGCCCCAGCATTTT
CDR3: CASRRGRPDQPQHF

size: medium-sized
V: TRBV7-9
D: TRBD2
J: TRBJ2-3
DNA: TGTGCCAGCAGCGGTACGGCGGGAGCGGATACGCAGTATTTT
CDR3: CASSGTAGADTQYF

size: few
V: TRBV25-1
D: TRBD2
J: TRBJ2-3
DNA: TGTGCCAGCAGTGACTCCATTGGGGGGGAGTCAGATACGCAGTATTTT
CDR3: CASSDSIGGESDTQYF

size: .
V: TRBV6-1
D: .
J: TRBJ2-1
DNA: TGTGCCAGCAGTCCTCGCCGAAACTACAATGAGCAGTTCTTC
CDR3: CASSPRRNYNEQFF

size: .
V: TRBV7-3
D: TRBD2
J: TRBJ2-7
DNA: TGTGCCAGCAGCTCGGCTAGCGGGAACAATGAGCAGTACTTC
CDR3: CASSSASGNNEQYF

size: .
V: TRBV6-1
D: TRBD2
J: TRBJ2-5
DNA: TGTGCCAGCAGCCCTTGGACTAGCGGAGAAGAGACCCAGTACTTC
CDR3: CASSPWTSGEETQYF

size: medium-sized
V: TRBV6-1
D: .
J: TRBJ2-5
DNA: TGTGCCAGCAGTACCACTGGGGAGACCCAGTACTTC
CDR3: CASSTTGETQYF

size: many
V: TRBV11-1
D: .
J: TRBJ2-7
DNA: TGTGCCAGCAGCTTAGTTCGGGGCGACTCCTACGAGCAGTACTTC
CDR3: CASSLVRGDSYEQYF

size: .
V: TRBV7-2
D: TRBD1
J: TRBJ1-5
DNA: TGTGCCAGCAGCTCAAAACAGGGGGCGCTGGACAATCAGCCCCAGCATTTT
CDR3: CASSSKQGALDNQPQHF

size: few
V: TRBV6-1
D: .
J: TRBJ2-1
DNA: TGTGCCAGCTCCCAGGGGGAGGGAGCTGCCTACAATGAGCAGTTCTTC
CDR3: CASSQGEGAAYNEQFF

size: .
V: TRBV11-2
D: .
J: TRBJ2-7
DNA: TGTGCCAGCAGCTTCTGGCAGAACTACGAGCAGTACTTC
CDR3: CASSFWQNYEQYF

size: .
V: TRBV6-5
D: .
J: TRBJ2-3
DNA: TGTGCCAGCAGCCAAGAACGGGGAGATACGCAGTATTTT
CDR3: CASSQERGDTQYF

size: .
V: TRBV28
D: .
J: TRBJ2-1
DNA: TGTGCCAGCAGTCCCCTGTGGGTGGGGCAGTTCTTC
CDR3: CASSPLWVGQFF

size: few
V: TRBV6-1
D: TRBD1
J: TRBJ1-3
DNA: TGTGCCAGCACCTTCCTAGGGACAGGAGTCACCACCATATATTTT
CDR3: CASTFLGTGVTTIYF

size: many
V: TRBV7-6
D: .
J: TRBJ2-7
DNA: TGTGCCAGCAGCTTAGATGAGGGGCCCACCTACGAGCAGTACTTC
CDR3: CASSLDEGPTYEQYF

size: few
V: TRBV6-1
D: TRBD2
J: TRBJ2-5
DNA: TGTGCCAGCAGTGGGGGACTAGCGGGTTTGTACAATGAGCAGTACTTC
CDR3: CASSGGLAGLYNEQYF

size: medium-sized
V: TRBV10-2
D: .
J: TRBJ2-1
DNA: TGCGCCAGCAGTGATCCAGGGCGGGGGCAACAGTTCTTC
CDR3: CASSDPGRGQQFF

size: few
V: TRBV10-3
D: .
J: TRBJ2-5
DNA: TGTGCCATCAGTGAGTCGAGCGAGAGAGAGACCCAGTACTTC
CDR3: CAISESSERETQYF

size: .
V: TRBV11-2
D: TRBD2
J: TRBJ2-7
DNA: TGTGCCAGCAGTTTCATTCCCGGGACTAGCGGGAGATACGAGCAGTACTTC
CDR3: CASSFIPGTSGRYEQYF

size: .
V: TRBV11-3
D: TRBD2
J: TRBJ2-3
DNA: TGTGCCAACAGTCCGACTAGCGGGTTCACAGATACGCAGTATTTT
CDR3: CANSPTSGFTDTQYF

size: medium-sized
V: TRBV12-3/TRBV12-4
D: TRBD2
J: TRBJ2-3
DNA: TGTGCCAGCAGCTTTGGGACTAGCGGGGGGGGAACTAGCACAGATACGCAGTATTTT
CDR3: CASSFGTSGGGTSTDTQYF

size: many
V: TRBV6-1
D: .
J: TRBJ1-5
DNA: TGTGCCAGCCAGGCGAGTTTGAATCAGCCCCAGCATTTT
CDR3: CASQASLNQPQHF

size: medium-sized
V: TRBV7-8
D: .
J: TRBJ2-7
DNA: TGTGCCAGCAGCTTAACTTCTACGTACGAGCAGTACTTC
CDR3: CASSLTSTYEQYF

size: .
V: TRBV12-3/TRBV12-4
D: .
J: TRBJ2-7
DNA: TGTGCCAGCAGTTTGAAGGTTTACGAGCAGTACTTC
CDR3: CASSLKVYEQYF